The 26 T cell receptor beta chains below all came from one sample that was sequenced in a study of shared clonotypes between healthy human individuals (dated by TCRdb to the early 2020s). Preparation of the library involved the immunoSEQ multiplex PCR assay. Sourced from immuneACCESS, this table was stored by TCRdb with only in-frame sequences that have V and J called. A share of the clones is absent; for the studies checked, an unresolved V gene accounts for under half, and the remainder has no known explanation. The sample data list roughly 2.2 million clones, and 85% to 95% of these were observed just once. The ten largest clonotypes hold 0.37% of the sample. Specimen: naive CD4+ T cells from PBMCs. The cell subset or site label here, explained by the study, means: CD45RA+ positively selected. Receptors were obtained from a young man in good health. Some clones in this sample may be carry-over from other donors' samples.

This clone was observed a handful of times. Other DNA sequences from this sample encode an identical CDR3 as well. CDR3 DNA: TGTGCCAGCTCACCGACAGGCTACGAGCAGTACTTC. Its protein is CASSPTGYEQYF. V gene TRBV18 combines with J gene TRBJ2-7, with a tentative D call TRBD1 (6 bases). This CDR3 has 12 residues. Trimming pared 3 bases from V and 3 bases from J, leaving 6 bases between. Germline CDR1 is KGHSH and CDR2 is LQKENI.

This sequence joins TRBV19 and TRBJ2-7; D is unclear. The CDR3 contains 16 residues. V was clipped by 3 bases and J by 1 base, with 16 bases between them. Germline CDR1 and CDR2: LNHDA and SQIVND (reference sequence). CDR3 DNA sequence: TGTGCCAGTAGTATCCGCCTTTCTAGAGTGTCCTACGAGCAGTACTTC. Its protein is CASSIRLSRVSYEQYF. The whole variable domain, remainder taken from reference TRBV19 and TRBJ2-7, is DGGITQSPKYLFRKEGQNVTLSCEQNLNHDAMYWYRQDPGQGLRLIYYSQIVNDFQKGDIAEGYSVSREKKESFPLTVTSAQKNPTAFYLCASSIRLSRVSYEQYFGPGTRLTVT.

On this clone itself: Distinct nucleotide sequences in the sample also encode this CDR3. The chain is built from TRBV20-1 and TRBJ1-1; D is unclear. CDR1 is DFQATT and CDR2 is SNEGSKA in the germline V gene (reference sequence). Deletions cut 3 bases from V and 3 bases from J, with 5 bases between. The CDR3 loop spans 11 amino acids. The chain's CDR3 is CSARSYTEAFF. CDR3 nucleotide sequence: TGCAGTGCTAGGTCGTACACTGAAGCTTTCTTT.

In DNA form, the CDR3 reads TGTGCCAGCTCAATCGAGCGGAGCCGGCCATACAATGAGCAGTTCTTC. Its translation is CASSIERSRPYNEQFF. J is TRBJ2-1 and V is TRBV18; D may be TRBD2 (5 bases). V shed 5 bases and J shed 4 bases, with 18 bases lying between them. Germline-derived CDR1 and CDR2 are KGHSH and LQKENI. CDR3 size: 16 residues.

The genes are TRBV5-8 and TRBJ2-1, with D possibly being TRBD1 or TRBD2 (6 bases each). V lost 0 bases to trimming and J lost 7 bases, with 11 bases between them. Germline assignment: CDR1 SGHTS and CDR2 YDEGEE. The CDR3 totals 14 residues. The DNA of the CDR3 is TGTGCCAGCAGCTTGGGCCGGAGGGGGAATGAGCAGTTCTTC. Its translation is CASSLGRRGNEQFF.

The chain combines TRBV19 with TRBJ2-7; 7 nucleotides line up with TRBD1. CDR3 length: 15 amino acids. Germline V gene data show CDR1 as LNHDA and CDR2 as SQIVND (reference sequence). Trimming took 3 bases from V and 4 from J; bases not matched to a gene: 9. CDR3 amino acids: CASSIGGTGAYEQYF. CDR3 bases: TGTGCCAGTAGTATTGGTGGAACAGGGGCTTACGAGCAGTACTTC.

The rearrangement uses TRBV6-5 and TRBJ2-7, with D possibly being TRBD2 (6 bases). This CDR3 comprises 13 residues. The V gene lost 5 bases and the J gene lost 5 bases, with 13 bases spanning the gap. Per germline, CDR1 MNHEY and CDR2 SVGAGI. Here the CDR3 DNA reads TGTGCCAGCAGTACCGGGACTCAGAACGAGCAGTACTTC. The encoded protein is CASSTGTQNEQYF.

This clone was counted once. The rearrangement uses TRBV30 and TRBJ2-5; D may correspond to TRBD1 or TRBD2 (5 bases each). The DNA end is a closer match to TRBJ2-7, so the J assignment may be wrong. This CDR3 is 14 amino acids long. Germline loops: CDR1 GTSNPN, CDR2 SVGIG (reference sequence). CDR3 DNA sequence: TGTGCCTGGAGTGTAAGGGGACCACACTACGAGCAGTACTTC. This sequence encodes CAWSVRGPHYEQYF.

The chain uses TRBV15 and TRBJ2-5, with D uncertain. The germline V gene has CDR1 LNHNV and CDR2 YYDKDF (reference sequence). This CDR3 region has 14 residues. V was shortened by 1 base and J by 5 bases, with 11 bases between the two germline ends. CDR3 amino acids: CATSRGELGETQYF. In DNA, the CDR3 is TGTGCCACCAGCAGAGGGGAACTTGGGGAGACCCAGTACTTC.

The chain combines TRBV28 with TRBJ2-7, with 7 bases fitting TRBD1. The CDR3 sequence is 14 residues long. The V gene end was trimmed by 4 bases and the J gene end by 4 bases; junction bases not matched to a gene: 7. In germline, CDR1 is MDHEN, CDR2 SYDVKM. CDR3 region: CASSSRTGTYEQYF. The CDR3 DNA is TGTGCCAGCAGTTCCCGGACAGGAACTTACGAGCAGTACTTC. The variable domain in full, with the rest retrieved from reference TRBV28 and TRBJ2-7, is DVKVTQSSRYLVKRTGEKVFLECVQDMDHENMFWYRQDPGLGLRLIYFSYDVKMKEKGDIPEGYSVSREKKERFSLILESASTNQTSMYLCASSSRTGTYEQYFGPGTRLTVT.

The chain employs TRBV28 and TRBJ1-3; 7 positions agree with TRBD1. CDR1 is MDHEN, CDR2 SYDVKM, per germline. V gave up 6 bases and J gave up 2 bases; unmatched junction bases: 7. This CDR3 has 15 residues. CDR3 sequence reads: CASSADRLAGNTIYF. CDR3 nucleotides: TGTGCCAGCAGCGCGGACAGGCTAGCTGGAAACACCATATATTTT.

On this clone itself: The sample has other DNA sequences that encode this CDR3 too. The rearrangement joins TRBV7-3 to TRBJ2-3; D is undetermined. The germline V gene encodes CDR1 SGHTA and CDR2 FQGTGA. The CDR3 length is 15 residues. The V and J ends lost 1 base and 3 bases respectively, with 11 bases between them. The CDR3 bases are TGTGCCAGCAGCTTAAGCCGTACTTCTACAGATACGCAGTATTTT. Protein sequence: CASSLSRTSTDTQYF.

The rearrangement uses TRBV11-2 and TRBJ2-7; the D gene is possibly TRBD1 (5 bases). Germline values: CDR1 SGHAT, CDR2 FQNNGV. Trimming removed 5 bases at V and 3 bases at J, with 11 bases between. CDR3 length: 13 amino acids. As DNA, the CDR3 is TGTGCCAGCAGCAGGGGCTTTAGCTACGAGCAGTACTTC. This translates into CASSRGFSYEQYF. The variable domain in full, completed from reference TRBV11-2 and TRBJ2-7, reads EAGVAQSPRYKIIEKRQSVAFWCNPISGHATLYWYQQILGQGPKLLIQFQNNGVVDDSQLPKDRFSAERLKGVDSTLKIQPAKLEDSAVYLCASSRGFSYEQYFGPGTRLTVT.

The CDR3 region is CASTARTDTQYF. The CDR3, as DNA: TGTGCCAGCACGGCACGCACAGATACGCAGTATTTT. J is TRBJ2-3 and V is TRBV28; D remains unclear. V lost 7 bases and J 1 base, leaving 6 bases between the germline ends. The CDR3 runs to 12 residues. Germline V gene lookup returns CDR1 MDHEN and CDR2 SYDVKM.

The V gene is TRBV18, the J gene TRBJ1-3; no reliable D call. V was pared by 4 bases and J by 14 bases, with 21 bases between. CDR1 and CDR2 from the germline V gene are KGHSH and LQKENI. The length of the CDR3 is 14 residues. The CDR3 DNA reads TGTGCCAGCTCACGCGAGACCTTGGAGGCACACGTATATTTT. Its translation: CASSRETLEAHVYF.

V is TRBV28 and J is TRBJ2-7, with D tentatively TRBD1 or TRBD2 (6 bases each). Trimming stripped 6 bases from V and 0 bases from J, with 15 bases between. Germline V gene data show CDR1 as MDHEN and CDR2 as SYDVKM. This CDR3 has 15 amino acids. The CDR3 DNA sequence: TGTGCCAGCAGCTCTTGGGGGGCACGCTCCTACGAGCAGTACTTC. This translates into CASSSWGARSYEQYF.

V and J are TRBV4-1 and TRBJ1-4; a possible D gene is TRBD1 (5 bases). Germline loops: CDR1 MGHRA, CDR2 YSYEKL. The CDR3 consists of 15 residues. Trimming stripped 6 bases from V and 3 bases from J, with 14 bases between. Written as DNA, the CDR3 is TGCGCCAGCAGTAGGGGCTTCCCGGCTAATGAAAAACTGTTTTTT. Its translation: CASSRGFPANEKLFF.

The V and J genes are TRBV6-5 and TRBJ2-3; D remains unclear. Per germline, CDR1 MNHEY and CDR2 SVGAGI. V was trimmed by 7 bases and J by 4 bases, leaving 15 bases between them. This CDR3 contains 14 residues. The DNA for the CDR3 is TGTGCCAGCACTTCGAGGATAGCTTCAGATACGCAGTATTTT. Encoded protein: CASTSRIASDTQYF.

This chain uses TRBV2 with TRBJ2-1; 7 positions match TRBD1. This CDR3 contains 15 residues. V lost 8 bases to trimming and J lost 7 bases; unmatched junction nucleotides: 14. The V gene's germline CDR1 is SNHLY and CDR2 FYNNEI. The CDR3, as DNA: TGTGCCAGCCCTCGTCGAGGGACAGCCAGGAATGAGCAGTTCTTC. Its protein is CASPRRGTARNEQFF.

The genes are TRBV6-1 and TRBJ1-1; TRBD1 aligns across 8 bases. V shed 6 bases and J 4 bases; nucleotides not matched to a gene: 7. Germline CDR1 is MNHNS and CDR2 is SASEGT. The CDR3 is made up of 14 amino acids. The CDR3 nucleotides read TGTGCCAGCAGCTATAGACAGGGGAGCACTGAAGCTTTCTTT. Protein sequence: CASSYRQGSTEAFF.

This CDR3 reads CASSLAAGLGEKLFF. DNA for the CDR3: TGTGCCAGCAGCTTAGCGGCAGGCCTGGGGGAAAAACTGTTTTTT. The J gene is TRBJ1-4, the V gene TRBV7-9; D gene ambiguous. The V end was cut by 0 bases, the J end by 8 bases, with 13 bases between. The CDR3 consists of 15 residues. Germline-derived CDR1 and CDR2 are SEHNR and FQNEAQ (reference sequence).

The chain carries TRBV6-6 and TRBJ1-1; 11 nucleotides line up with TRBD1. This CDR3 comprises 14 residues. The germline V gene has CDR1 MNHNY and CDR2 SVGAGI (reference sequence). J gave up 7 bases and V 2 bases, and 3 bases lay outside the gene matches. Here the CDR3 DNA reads TGTGCCAGCAGTTACGGGGGACAGGGGGGTGAAGCTTTCTTT. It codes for CASSYGGQGGEAFF.

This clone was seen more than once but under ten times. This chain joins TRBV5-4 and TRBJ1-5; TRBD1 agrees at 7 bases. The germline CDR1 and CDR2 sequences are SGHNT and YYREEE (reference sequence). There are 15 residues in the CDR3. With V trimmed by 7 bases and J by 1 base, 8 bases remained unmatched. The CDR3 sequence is CASDLQGLSNQPQHF. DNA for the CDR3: TGTGCCAGCGATCTACAGGGGTTGAGCAATCAGCCCCAGCATTTT. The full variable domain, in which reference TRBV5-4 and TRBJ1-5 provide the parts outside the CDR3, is ETGVTQSPTHLIKTRGQQVTLRCSSQSGHNTVSWYQQALGQGPQFIFQYYREEENGRGNFPPRFSGLQFPNYSSELNVNALELDDSALYLCASDLQGLSNQPQHFGDGTRLSIL.

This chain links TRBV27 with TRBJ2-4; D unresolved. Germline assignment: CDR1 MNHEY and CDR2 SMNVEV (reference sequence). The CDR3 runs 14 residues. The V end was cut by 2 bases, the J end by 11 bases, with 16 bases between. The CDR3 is CASSLRSPRSVQYF. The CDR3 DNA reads TGTGCCAGCAGTTTAAGGTCCCCCCGTAGTGTTCAGTACTTC.

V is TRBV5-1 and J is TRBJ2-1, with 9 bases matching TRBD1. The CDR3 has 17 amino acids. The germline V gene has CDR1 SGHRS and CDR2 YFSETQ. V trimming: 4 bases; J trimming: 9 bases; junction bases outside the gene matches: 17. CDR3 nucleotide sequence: TGCGCCAGCAGCAAGACCCCGACAGGGGGTACAGGTAGTGAGCAGTTCTTC. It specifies CASSKTPTGGTGSEQFF. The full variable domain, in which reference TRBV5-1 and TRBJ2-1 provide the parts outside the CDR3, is KAGVTQTPRYLIKTRGQQVTLSCSPISGHRSVSWYQQTPGQGLQFLFEYFSETQRNKGNFPGRFSGRQFSNSRSEMNVSTLELGDSALYLCASSKTPTGGTGSEQFFGPGTRLTVL.

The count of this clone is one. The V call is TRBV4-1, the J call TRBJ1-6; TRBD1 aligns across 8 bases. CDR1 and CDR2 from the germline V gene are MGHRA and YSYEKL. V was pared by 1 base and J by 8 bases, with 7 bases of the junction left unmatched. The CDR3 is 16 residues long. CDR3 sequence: CASSQGKARGHSPLHF. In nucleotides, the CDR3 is TGCGCCAGCAGCCAAGGAAAAGCCAGGGGGCATTCACCCCTCCACTTT.